This TCR beta chain comes out of a study of blood T cell dynamics during melanoma immunotherapy. On the study more broadly: First-line therapy was either pembrolizumab or nivolumab with ipilimumab for metastatic melanoma.

DNA loading was fixed at roughly 0.35 ug for all bulk PBMC samples. Some clones are missing from TCRdb's copy, which holds only in-frame ones; the method was immunoSEQ multiplex PCR. The sample records 17,000 or so clones, roughly 84% being singletons. Described time point: pre-treatment baseline. Samples come from before therapy and from week 3 after the first blockade cycle. The CDR3 runs to 12 residues. The V gene's germline CDR1 is GTSNPN and CDR2 SVGIG (reference sequence). V lost 4 bases and J lost 3, with 8 bases in between. The sequence was obtained from a human donor with melanoma. Sequenced here: blood, sampled from a patient treated with checkpoint blockade. The chain couples TRBV30 to TRBJ2-3, with D unresolved. The CDR3 DNA is TGTGCCTGGAAGTTGGGAACAGATACGCAGTATTTT. It codes for CAWKLGTDTQYF.